Below, 27 T cell receptor beta chains from the same sample are listed, as sequenced in a study of cytotoxic CD8 clonotypes in ibrutinib-treated CLL. Repertoires were generated with immunoSEQ multiplex PCR, while TCRdb's copy carries only in-frame clones and drops some. The profile covers 100,000 to 150,000 clones, with roughly 88% appearing a single time and 2% to 2.5% taken by the ten largest. This sample comprised PBMCs, obtained after 24 months of ibrutinib treatment. Source of these receptors: a human donor with chronic lymphocytic leukemia.

J is TRBJ1-1 and V is TRBV7-9; D is undetermined. Trimming stripped 5 bases from V and 0 bases from J, with 16 bases between. CDR1 and CDR2 from the germline V gene are SEHNR and FQNEAQ (reference sequence). This CDR3 region has 16 residues. The CDR3: CASSQSTSALNTEAFF. CDR3 nucleotide sequence: TGTGCCAGCAGCCAATCGACATCCGCCTTGAACACTGAAGCTTTCTTT.

The V call is TRBV11-2, the J call TRBJ1-2; a possible D gene is TRBD1 (6 bases). V was clipped by 6 bases and J by 5 bases, with 22 bases between them. CDR3 length equals 16 residues. Per germline, CDR1 SGHAT and CDR2 FQNNGV. CDR3 sequence reads: CASRKGGAEVMYGYTF. The CDR3 coding sequence is TGTGCCAGCAGGAAGGGGGGCGCGGAAGTAATGTATGGCTACACCTTC.

This clone has just a few counts. V is TRBV7-2 and J is TRBJ1-2; TRBD1 might be the D (6 bases). Per germline, CDR1 SGHTA and CDR2 FQGNSA. The CDR3 totals 15 residues. Trimming removed 4 bases at V and 7 bases at J, with 19 bases between. CDR3 region: CASSSAVGGAGGYTF. The CDR3, as DNA: TGTGCCAGCAGCTCCGCGGTTGGGGGGGCTGGTGGCTACACCTTC.

The chain is built from TRBV7-2 and TRBJ2-5; 8 nucleotides line up with TRBD1. V shed 5 bases, J shed 5 bases, and the junction held 7 bases outside the gene matches. The CDR3 is 14 residues long. CDR1 is SGHTA and CDR2 is FQGNSA in the germline V gene. CDR3 residues: CASSADRGRETQYF. The CDR3 nucleotides are TGTGCCAGCAGCGCCGACAGGGGACGGGAGACCCAGTACTTC.

V usage is TRBV7-2 and J usage is TRBJ2-5; tentative D call: TRBD2 (6 bases). This CDR3 region has 14 residues. Per germline, CDR1 SGHTA and CDR2 FQGNSA. V was pared by 5 bases and J by 0 bases, with 10 bases between. The CDR3 spells CASSLRRDQETQYF. The CDR3 bases are TGTGCCAGCAGCCTACGGAGGGACCAAGAGACCCAGTACTTC.

The rearrangement uses TRBV7-2 and TRBJ2-2; D call uncertain. This CDR3 has 14 residues. V lost 5 bases, J lost 2 bases, and 9 bases lay in between. Per the germline V gene, CDR1 is SGHTA and CDR2 is FQGNSA. DNA of the CDR3: TGTGCCAGCAGCCCGGCCAGAAACACCGGGGAGCTGTTTTTT. It encodes CASSPARNTGELFF.

V is TRBV7-9 and J is TRBJ1-1; D not certain. The CDR3 totals 14 residues. V was pared by 5 bases and J by 1 base, with 11 bases between. Germline CDR1 is SEHNR and CDR2 is FQNEAQ (reference sequence). CDR3 residues: CASSQVTGNTEAFF. In DNA, the CDR3 is TGTGCCAGCAGCCAGGTAACCGGGAACACTGAAGCTTTCTTT.

The genes are TRBV5-4 and TRBJ2-2; D is undetermined. The V and J ends lost 1 base and 1 base respectively, with 8 bases between them. The CDR3 loop spans 15 amino acids. The germline gives CDR1 SGHNT, CDR2 YYREEE (reference sequence). CDR3 loop: CASSLPAVNTGELFF. The CDR3 DNA is TGTGCCAGCAGCTTGCCCGCGGTGAACACCGGGGAGCTGTTTTTT.

In its sample, this clone was seen a few times. This chain links TRBV27 with TRBJ1-5; D is unresolved. V shed 4 bases and J shed 5 bases, with 12 bases lying between them. Germline CDR1 and CDR2: MNHEY and SMNVEV (reference sequence). This CDR3 has 14 residues. CDR3 sequence: CASSSRAGYQPQHF. The CDR3 nucleotides are TGTGCCAGCAGTTCCCGGGCAGGCTATCAGCCCCAGCATTTT.

This clone was found a few times. V and J are TRBV18 and TRBJ1-6; D unresolved. V lost 4 bases, J lost 8 bases, and 12 bases lay in between. The CDR3 loop spans 14 amino acids. Germline V gene lookup returns CDR1 KGHSH and CDR2 LQKENI. CDR3 loop: CASSQYGSHSPLHF. The CDR3 nucleotides read TGTGCCAGCTCACAGTATGGTTCCCATTCACCCCTCCACTTT.

This chain joins TRBV29-1 and TRBJ2-7; TRBD1 is a possible D gene (5 bases). CDR3 length: 14 residues. Trimming took 3 bases from V and 0 from J, leaving 12 bases between them. Germline CDR1 is SQVTM and CDR2 is ANQGSEA. The chain's CDR3 is CSVDSDTSSYEQYF. The CDR3, as DNA: TGCAGCGTTGATTCGGACACGAGCTCCTACGAGCAGTACTTC.

In this sample, this clone turned up a few times. J is TRBJ2-2 and V is TRBV7-3; D possibly corresponds to TRBD1 (5 bases). This CDR3 region has 15 residues. Germline CDR1 SGHTA, CDR2 FQGTGA. Trimming took off 1 base at V and 5 bases at J, with 11 bases between the two ends. This CDR3 reads CASSLSRERTGELFF. The CDR3 DNA follows: TGTGCCAGCAGCTTAAGCAGGGAACGTACCGGGGAGCTGTTTTTT. Combining the CDR3 with reference TRBV7-3 and TRBJ2-2 gives the whole variable domain GAGVSQTPSNKVTEKGKYVELRCDPISGHTALYWYRQSLGQGPEFLIYFQGTGAADDSGLPNDRFFAVRPEGSVSTLKIQRTERGDSAVYLCASSLSRERTGELFFGEGSRLTVL.

This clone was picked up a small number of times. The V call is TRBV20-1, the J call TRBJ2-7, with D perhaps being TRBD1 or TRBD2 (5 bases each). Germline CDR1 DFQATT, CDR2 SNEGSKA (reference sequence). The CDR3 totals 11 residues. Between the trimmed V and J ends, which lost 5 bases and 5 bases, there was a span of 10 bases. For the CDR3, the DNA is TGCAGTGCTGGGGACCGGGACGAGCAGTACTTC. This sequence encodes CSAGDRDEQYF.

The CDR3 spells CASSQDLDSGHNNEQFF. CDR3 nucleotide sequence: TGCGCCAGCAGCCAAGATCTAGATTCAGGACACAACAATGAGCAGTTCTTC. The rearrangement joins TRBV4-1 to TRBJ2-1, with D maybe TRBD1 (5 bases). Trimming removed 0 bases from V and 5 bases from J, with 17 bases in between. This CDR3 is built from 17 residues. CDR1 MGHRA and CDR2 YSYEKL come from the germline V gene.

The rearrangement links TRBV7-8 to TRBJ2-2; TRBD1 might be the D (6 bases). V dropped 2 bases and J dropped 6 bases, with 16 bases sitting between them. There are 16 residues in the CDR3. Germline CDR1 SGHVS, CDR2 FQNEAQ. For the CDR3, the DNA is TGTGCCAGCAGCTTACTCTCCAGGGGAACCGCCGGGGAGCTGTTTTTT. Its protein is CASSLLSRGTAGELFF.

The J gene is TRBJ2-5, the V gene TRBV4-2; 9 nucleotides match TRBD2. The CDR3 has 20 residues. CDR1 is LGHNA, CDR2 YNFKEQ, per germline. V trimming: 0 bases; J trimming: 5 bases; junction bases outside the gene matches: 19. CDR3 DNA: TGTGCCAGCAGCCAAGACCCCCTGCGGGGGGTAGCGGGAGAGTTGGAGACCCAGTACTTC. Protein: CASSQDPLRGVAGELETQYF.

The V call is TRBV4-3, the J call TRBJ2-2; 9 bases line up with TRBD2. CDR3 length: 19 residues. Per the germline V gene, CDR1 is LGHNA and CDR2 is YSLEER. The V segment lost 4 bases and the J segment 4 bases; nucleotides outside the gene matches: 16. The CDR3 loop is CASSPRYHFSGSGTGELFF. DNA for the CDR3: TGCGCCAGCAGCCCTCGATACCATTTTAGCGGGAGCGGCACCGGGGAGCTGTTTTTT.

The sample holds one count of this clone. The V call is TRBV9, the J call TRBJ2-1; D is uncertain. CDR1 and CDR2 from the germline V gene are SGDLS and YYNGEE. The CDR3 covers 14 residues. The V gene lost 0 bases and the J gene lost 5 bases, with 9 bases spanning the gap. Here the CDR3 reads CASSVAPADNEQFF. CDR3 nucleotides: TGTGCCAGCAGCGTAGCTCCGGCCGACAATGAGCAGTTCTTC.

The chain joins TRBV5-8 to TRBJ1-3; D possibly corresponds to TRBD1 (5 bases). The germline V gene encodes CDR1 SGHTS and CDR2 YDEGEE. This CDR3 has 12 residues. V gave up 0 bases and J gave up 14 bases, with 12 bases separating them. The CDR3 DNA is TGTGCCAGCAGCTTGGTTACAGGCCGCGTATATTTT. Its protein is CASSLVTGRVYF. Full variable domain (rest looked up from reference TRBV5-8 and TRBJ1-3): EAGVTQSPTHLIKTRGQQATLRCSPISGHTSVYWYQQALGLGLQFLLWYDEGEERNRGNFPPRFSGRQFPNYSSELNVNALELEDSALYLCASSLVTGRVYFGEGSWLTVV.

The rearrangement uses TRBV7-2 and TRBJ1-5; no definite D call. V was pared by 5 bases and J by 4 bases, with 9 bases between. CDR1 and CDR2 (germline): SGHTA, FQGNSA. The CDR3 runs 13 residues. CDR3 DNA sequence: TGTGCCAGCAGCCCTGATAGAAATCAGCCCCAGCATTTT. As protein: CASSPDRNQPQHF.

The V and J genes are TRBV7-9 and TRBJ1-5, with no clear D. Trimming removed 7 bases at V and 3 bases at J, with 10 bases between. Germline V gene sequence: CDR1 SEHNR, CDR2 FQNEAQ (reference sequence). The CDR3 sequence is 13 residues long. Here the CDR3 reads CASKALSNQPQHF. The CDR3, as DNA: TGTGCCAGCAAGGCACTCTCCAATCAGCCCCAGCATTTT. Together with reference TRBV7-9 and TRBJ1-5, the CDR3 gives the full variable domain: DTGVSQNPRHKITKRGQNVTFRCDPISEHNRLYWYRQTLGQGPEFLTYFQNEAQLEKSRLLSDRFSAERPKGSFSTLEIQRTEQGDSAMYLCASKALSNQPQHFGDGTRLSIL.

The chain has TRBV9 and TRBJ2-7; 7 bases map to TRBD2. V was clipped by 3 bases and J by 5 bases; unmatched bases: 5. Germline V gene lookup returns CDR1 SGDLS and CDR2 YYNGEE. This CDR3 spans 13 amino acids. Here the CDR3 DNA reads TGTGCCAGCAGCGGGGAGGGTTTAGACGAGCAGTACTTC. It translates to CASSGEGLDEQYF. The full variable domain, completed using reference TRBV9 and TRBJ2-7, is DSGVTQTPKHLITATGQRVTLRCSPRSGDLSVYWYQQSLDQGLQFLIQYYNGEERAKGNILERFSAQQFPDLHSELNLSSLELGDSALYFCASSGEGLDEQYFGPGTRLTVT.

This chain links TRBV6-4 with TRBJ2-3; D gene ambiguous. Germline V gene data show CDR1 as MRHNA and CDR2 as SNTAGT. The CDR3 is made up of 15 amino acids. V shed 3 bases and J shed 8 bases, with 18 bases lying between them. The CDR3 protein is CASSEELHLSSTQYF. CDR3 bases: TGTGCCAGCAGTGAAGAACTTCACCTTTCCAGTACGCAGTATTTT.

J is TRBJ2-2 and V is TRBV19, with D perhaps TRBD2 (5 bases). This CDR3 region has 16 residues. Deletions cut 7 bases from V and 1 base from J, with 16 bases between. The germline gives CDR1 LNHDA, CDR2 SQIVND (reference sequence). The DNA of the CDR3 is TGTGCCAGTACCCCGACCCCCCGGGGGAACACCGGGGAGCTGTTTTTT. The encoded protein is CASTPTPRGNTGELFF.

The chain uses TRBV28 and TRBJ1-6; D unresolved. This CDR3 contains 15 residues. The germline V gene encodes CDR1 MDHEN and CDR2 SYDVKM. The ends were cut back, 5 bases at V and 5 bases at J, with 13 bases in the middle. CDR3 residues: CASSTIRIHNSPLHF. The DNA of the CDR3 is TGTGCCAGCAGTACCATCCGAATACATAATTCACCCCTCCACTTT.

Comment on this clone: The junction differs from germline at one of its ends, possibly a read error. The CDR3 DNA is TGTGCCAGCAGCCATACAGGGGCGGGAGAGGCCCAGTACTTC. It codes for CASSHTGAGEAQYF. The rearrangement links TRBV11-2 to TRBJ2-5; D assignment may be TRBD1 or TRBD2 (7 bases each). Germline V lookup: CDR1 SGHAT, CDR2 FQNNGV. The CDR3 is 14 residues long.

This chain links TRBV11-3 with TRBJ1-1; D gene unclear. This CDR3 contains 13 residues. The V end was cut by 4 bases, the J end by 1 base, with 7 bases between. CDR1 and CDR2 (germline): SGHNT, YENEEA. The CDR3 loop is CASSSRQNTEAFF. In nucleotides, the CDR3 is TGTGCCAGCAGCTCTCGACAGAACACTGAAGCTTTCTTT.